Sequencing of this T cell receptor (beta chain) was carried out in a study of CD8 T cells in ankylosing spondylitis. General study findings and limits: Ankylosing spondylitis blood seemed to carry a telltale TCR beta motif made of seven or eight highly homologous variants. Matched synovial fluid from ankylosing spondylitis patients was reported to be enriched for disease-linked clones. Disease-linked clones had a CD8+ phenotype and relatively low frequency in peripheral blood. Some motif variants had been reported before (in reactive arthritis synovial fluid and blood).

Only a few counts were recorded for this clonotype. The antigen is not known. Via MiXCR, TCRdb re-called the 5' RACE reads, giving one row per CDR3 protein. The profile shows roughly 670,000 distinct CDR3 sequences, around 20% of them singletons. The CDR3 extends over 17 amino acids. CDR1 is SGHRS and CDR2 is YFSETQ in the germline V gene. V trimming: 0 bases; J trimming: 3 bases; junction bases outside the gene matches: 10. The rearrangement uses TRBV5-1 and TRBJ2-5; 8 positions match TRBD2. The TCR was taken from a male donor with ankylosing spondylitis. What was sequenced was blood, either unsorted or a sorted T cell fraction (not recorded which). In DNA form, the CDR3 reads TGCGCCAGCAGCTTGGCTAATCTAGCGGGTAGGAAAGAGACCCAGTACTTC. This codes for CASSLANLAGRKETQYF. Looking up the rest from reference TRBV5-1 and TRBJ2-5 gives the full variable domain: KAGVTQTPRYLIKTRGQQVTLSCSPISGHRSVSWYQQTPGQGLQFLFEYFSETQRNKGNFPGRFSGRQFSNSRSEMNVSTLELGDSALYLCASSLANLAGRKETQYFGPGTRLLVL.